This TCR beta chain appears in the sequencing data of a study of T cell changes during pregnancy in multiple sclerosis. V was clipped by 0 bases and J by 8 bases; unmatched bases: 4. The CDR3 extends over 14 amino acids. The germline V gene encodes CDR1 GTSNPN and CDR2 SVGIG (reference sequence). Libraries were prepared by immunoSEQ multiplex PCR; TCRdb keeps only in-frame clonotypes and omits some of them. Among 65,000 to 90,000 clones listed, about nine tenths were seen once. Sequences were derived from CD4+ T cells from peripheral blood mononuclear cells, sampled after pregnancy. V gene TRBV30 combines with J gene TRBJ1-6; 7 nucleotides line up with TRBD1. The receptor was isolated from a female donor with multiple sclerosis, enrolled in a pregnancy study. DNA of the CDR3: TGTGCCTGGAGTGTACGCAGGGGGGATTCACCCCTCCACTTT. Protein: CAWSVRRGDSPLHF.